The source of this T cell receptor (beta chain) is a study of blood T cell repertoires in COVID-19. About the research overall: COVID-19 samples, acute and convalescent, were from the United States, Italy and Spain. The cDNA or gDNA used as material had been derived from T cells, B-cell-depleted T cells, or PBMCs.

In the authors' workflow: Estimates of nucleated cell counts were drawn from the amplification of reference gene primers. Assay: immunoSEQ multiplex PCR; the TCRdb copy retains only in-frame clones and omits some. The DNA was the basis for D and trimming; V, J and clone size are from that table. Of tens of thousands of clones in the sample, roughly 90% were seen once. The specimen was peripheral blood. The TCR originated in a human donor in a cohort sampled during active COVID-19.

The CDR3 spells CASSPSQGAGNQPQHF. The CDR3 DNA reads as TGTGCCAGCTCACCAAGTCAGGGGGCGGGCAATCAGCCCCAGCATTTT. The J gene is TRBJ1-5, the V gene TRBV18; TRBD1 matches 8 bases. Germline loops: CDR1 KGHSH, CDR2 LQKENI. V lost 2 bases, J lost 2 bases, and 5 bases stayed unmatched. The CDR3 loop spans 16 amino acids.